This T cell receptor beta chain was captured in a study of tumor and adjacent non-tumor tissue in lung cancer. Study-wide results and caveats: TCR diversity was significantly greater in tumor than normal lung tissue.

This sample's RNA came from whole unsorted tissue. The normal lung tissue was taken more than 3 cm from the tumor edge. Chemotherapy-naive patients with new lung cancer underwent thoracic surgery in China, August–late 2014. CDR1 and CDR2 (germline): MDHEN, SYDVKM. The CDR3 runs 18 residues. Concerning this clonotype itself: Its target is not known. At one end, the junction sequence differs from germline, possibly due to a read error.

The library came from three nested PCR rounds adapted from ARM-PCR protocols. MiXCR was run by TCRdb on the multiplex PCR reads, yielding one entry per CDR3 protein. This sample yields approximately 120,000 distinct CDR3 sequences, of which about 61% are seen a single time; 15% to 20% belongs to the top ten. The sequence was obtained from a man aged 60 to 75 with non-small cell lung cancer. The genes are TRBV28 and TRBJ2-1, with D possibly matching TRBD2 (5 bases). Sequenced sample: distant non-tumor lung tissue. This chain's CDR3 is CASSLPGLDLSSHNEQFF. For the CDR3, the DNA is TGTGCCAGTAGTTTACCAGGACTTGATCTAAGCTCCCACAATGAGCAGTTCTTC.